The clone carrying this TCR beta chain was detected a few times. Antigen specificity is unknown. The TCRbeta library incorporated unique molecular identifiers. TCRdb reanalysed the PCR reads using MiXCR and keeps one entry per CDR3 protein. Of about 300,000 distinct CDR3 sequences in the sample, around a tenth were seen once. The data were obtained in a study of T-cell reconstitution after alpha-beta-depleted transplantation in children. CDR1 and CDR2 (germline): MNHNS, SASEGT. The CDR3 contains 16 residues. V lost 3 bases to trimming and J lost 3 bases, with 15 bases between them. General study findings and limits: Some patients owed their high day-60 TCRbeta diversity to surviving recipient T cells and thymic progenitors. Among T cells one year after transplant, newly produced cells accounted for most counts and diversity. At around two months after transplant, the alpha-beta T cells were reportedly derived from several hundred expanded clones that came from non-depleted graft cells.

The chain is built from TRBV6-1 and TRBJ2-1, with D uncertain. The sequencing used PBMCs, collected before TCRalphabeta/CD19-depleted stem cell transplant. This receptor was obtained from a boy in the first two years of life with acute myeloid leukemia, due to receive a stem cell transplant. This chain's CDR3 is CASSEQFLGGYNEQFF. The DNA of the CDR3 is TGTGCCAGCAGTGAGCAGTTTTTGGGTGGCTACAATGAGCAGTTCTTC.